The 22 T cell receptor beta chains given below trace back to one sample, sequenced in a study of T cells in Graves' hyperthyroidism and ophthalmopathy. Amplification targeted TCR beta CDR3 regions from RNA transcripts. The HTBI set primed first-round TCR CDR3 RT-PCR. In TCRdb, the multiplex PCR reads were re-called with MiXCR into one record per CDR3 protein. The sample contains roughly 170,000 distinct CDR3 sequences, approximately 15% of which appear only once. Sequenced input: blood. These receptors were taken from a woman between 45 and 65 years old with Graves' hyperthyroidism.

The chain carries TRBV19 and TRBJ2-7; D possibly uses TRBD1 or TRBD2 (6 bases each). The CDR3 runs to 13 residues. V was pared by 5 bases and J by 7 bases, with 15 bases between. Germline loops: CDR1 LNHDA, CDR2 SQIVND (reference sequence). Here the CDR3 DNA reads TGTGCCAGTAGTTCGGGGGCAAGGGGTGAGCAGTACTTC. Residues: CASSSGARGEQYF. Filled out from reference TRBV19 and TRBJ2-7, the complete variable domain reads DGGITQSPKYLFRKEGQNVTLSCEQNLNHDAMYWYRQDPGQGLRLIYYSQIVNDFQKGDIAEGYSVSREKKESFPLTVTSAQKNPTAFYLCASSSGARGEQYFGPGTRLTVT.

This clonotype was detected many times. The chain combines TRBV7-9 with TRBJ2-1, with 8 bases fitting TRBD1. Germline CDR1 reads SEHNR; CDR2 reads FQNEAQ (reference sequence). The CDR3 has 16 residues. The V and J ends lost 3 bases and 4 bases, in that order; junction bases with no gene match: 8. The CDR3 region is CASSFRGTGYYNEQFF. CDR3 bases: TGTGCCAGCAGCTTCCGAGGGACAGGATATTACAATGAGCAGTTCTTC.

The chain is built from TRBV7-9 and TRBJ1-1, with 9 bases fitting TRBD1. The CDR3 loop spans 16 amino acids. J gave up 0 bases and V 1 base, and 3 bases lay outside the gene matches. From germline, CDR1 is SEHNR and CDR2 FQNEAQ (reference sequence). In nucleotides, the CDR3 is TGTGCCAGCAGCTTAGGTCGGACAGGGGTGAACACTGAAGCTTTCTTT. Its translation is CASSLGRTGVNTEAFF.

This clonotype was seen many times. V gene TRBV9 combines with J gene TRBJ2-5; TRBD2 might be the D (5 bases). The CDR3 runs 14 residues. Germline-derived CDR1 and CDR2 are SGDLS and YYNGEE. V dropped 0 bases and J dropped 6 bases, with 12 bases sitting between them. The CDR3 region has the DNA TGTGCCAGCAGCGTAGATAATAGCGTGAAGACCCAGTACTTC. The encoded protein is CASSVDNSVKTQYF.

This clonotype was counted ten times or more. The chain has TRBV5-6 and TRBJ1-1; D is unresolved. In germline, CDR1 is SGHDT, CDR2 YYEEEE. Trimming shortened V by 3 bases and J by 14 bases, and 14 bases separated the two germline ends. The CDR3 has 11 amino acids. CDR3 residues: CASSSGVHAFF. CDR3 DNA: TGTGCCAGCAGCTCGGGAGTTCACGCCTTCTTT.

This clonotype has ten or more counts. Here the CDR3 DNA reads TGTGCCAGCAGTGAATGGGTAGGGGCGGGCACTGAAGCTTTCTTT. Its translation: CASSEWVGAGTEAFF. The genes are TRBV25-1 and TRBJ1-1, with a tentative D call TRBD1 (5 bases). From germline, CDR1 is MGHDK and CDR2 SYGVNS. This CDR3 is built from 15 residues. Trimming stripped 1 base from V and 4 bases from J, with 13 bases between.

This clonotype appeared a few times. The V gene is TRBV10-1, the J gene TRBJ2-7, with D perhaps TRBD2 (5 bases). V was clipped by 4 bases and J by 6 bases, with 10 bases between them. The germline V gene has CDR1 WNHNN and CDR2 SYGVQD (reference sequence). CDR3 length equals 12 residues. In nucleotides, the CDR3 is TGCGCCAGCAGTGCCTCCGCGGGCGAGCAGTACTTC. Encoded protein: CASSASAGEQYF.

This clonotype was detected ten times or more. The genes are TRBV12-3 or TRBV12-4 and TRBJ2-2, with D perhaps matching TRBD1 (5 bases). V was pared by 3 bases and J by 11 bases, with 13 bases between. The CDR3 is made up of 13 amino acids. In DNA form, the CDR3 reads TGTGCCAGCAGTTTTCGACAGATTCACGAGCTGTTTTTT. Translated, it gives CASSFRQIHELFF.

In this sample, this clonotype turned up many times. The chain recombines TRBV15 with TRBJ2-2; the D is unclear. The CDR3 runs to 14 residues. V shed 3 bases and J shed 2 bases, with 7 bases lying between them. Germline V CDR1 and CDR2: LNHNV, YYDKDF (reference sequence). The CDR3: CATSRPPNTGELFF. CDR3 coding DNA: TGTGCCACCAGCAGGCCCCCTAACACCGGGGAGCTGTTTTTT.

There are many counts of this clonotype. The CDR3 protein is CASSPIVGTAAEQYF. The CDR3 coding sequence is TGTGCCAGCAGCCCGATTGTGGGGACAGCGGCCGAGCAGTACTTC. This chain joins TRBV12-3 or TRBV12-4 and TRBJ2-7; 7 bases line up with TRBD1. The CDR3 has 15 residues. Trimming removed 6 bases from V and 6 bases from J; junction bases left unmatched: 14.

In its sample, this clonotype was seen many times. The chain is built from TRBV7-2 and TRBJ1-1; no definite D call. The CDR3 runs to 15 residues. The germline V gene has CDR1 SGHTA and CDR2 FQGNSA. V was cut by 3 bases and J by 5 bases, with 16 bases left in between. The DNA of the CDR3 is TGTGCCAGCAGCTTGGGTTCGGGGTGGCGGACTGAAGCTTTCTTT. Amino acid sequence: CASSLGSGWRTEAFF.

This clonotype was recorded many times. The J gene is TRBJ2-1, the V gene TRBV11-2; D call uncertain. This CDR3 is built from 15 residues. Deletions cut 2 bases from V and 0 bases from J, with 8 bases between. CDR1 and CDR2 (germline): SGHAT, FQNNGV. CDR3 in amino acids: CASSLSRSSYNEQFF. The CDR3, as DNA: TGTGCCAGCAGCTTATCCCGGAGCTCCTACAATGAGCAGTTCTTC.

In its sample, this clonotype was seen many times. The rearrangement joins TRBV7-9 to TRBJ1-5; possibly TRBD1 for D (5 bases). Germline V lookup: CDR1 SEHNR, CDR2 FQNEAQ (reference sequence). The CDR3 extends over 16 amino acids. The ends were cut back, 5 bases at V and 6 bases at J, with 20 bases in the middle. Here the CDR3 reads CASSQSYWGVSQPQHF. Here the CDR3 DNA reads TGTGCCAGCAGCCAGTCCTATTGGGGGGTTTCTCAGCCCCAGCATTTT.

This clonotype was counted at least ten times. This sequence joins TRBV6-2 or TRBV6-3 and TRBJ1-2; D is unresolved. Germline CDR1 MNHEY, CDR2 SVGEGT. The germline V and J ends were trimmed by 7 bases and 2 bases, with 29 bases remaining between them. The CDR3 has 19 amino acids. The CDR3 DNA reads as TGTGCCAGCAAATCGAATCGGGGTTCCCTTAAGTTTCAAAACTATGGCTACACCTTC. Protein: CASKSNRGSLKFQNYGYTF.

This clonotype has at least ten counts. CDR3 region: CASSQSGTSGGPQETQYF. In DNA form, the CDR3 reads TGTGCCAGCAGCCAATCCGGGACTAGCGGGGGACCACAAGAGACCCAGTACTTC. The rearrangement joins TRBV9 to TRBJ2-5, with 14 bases identical to TRBD2. Germline V gene data show CDR1 as SGDLS and CDR2 as YYNGEE. The CDR3 has 18 residues. The junction had 10 bases not matched to a gene; V was cut back by 4 bases and J by 2 bases. Looking up the rest from reference TRBV9 and TRBJ2-5 gives the full variable domain: DSGVTQTPKHLITATGQRVTLRCSPRSGDLSVYWYQQSLDQGLQFLIQYYNGEERAKGNILERFSAQQFPDLHSELNLSSLELGDSALYFCASSQSGTSGGPQETQYFGPGTRLLVL.

This clonotype was counted ten times or more. V gene TRBV19 combines with J gene TRBJ1-4; the match to TRBD1 covers 10 bases. V shed 5 bases and J 8 bases; nucleotides not matched to a gene: 8. The CDR3 extends over 15 amino acids. Germline values: CDR1 LNHDA, CDR2 SQIVND (reference sequence). The CDR3 region is CASSPLGTGEEKLFF. The CDR3 DNA follows: TGTGCCAGTAGTCCCCTCGGGACAGGGGAAGAAAAACTGTTTTTT.

This clonotype was detected ten times or more. V gene TRBV6-1 combines with J gene TRBJ1-4; D gene unclear. The CDR3 is made up of 15 amino acids. The V end lost 6 bases, the J end lost 0 bases, and 11 bases lay between the germline ends. Germline CDR1 is MNHNS and CDR2 is SASEGT. CDR3 sequence reads: CASRDHGATNEKLFF. The DNA of the CDR3 is TGTGCCAGCAGAGACCACGGGGCAACTAATGAAAAACTGTTTTTT.

This clonotype was detected many times. The chain couples TRBV19 to TRBJ2-7; tentatively, D is TRBD2 (5 bases). The CDR3 extends over 12 amino acids. V lost 1 base, J lost 4 bases, and 5 bases lay in between. Germline values: CDR1 LNHDA, CDR2 SQIVND (reference sequence). The CDR3 region is CASSIGGYEQYF. The CDR3 nucleotides are TGTGCCAGTAGTATAGGCGGGTACGAGCAGTACTTC.

This clonotype was seen more than once but under ten times. The chain has TRBV20-1 and TRBJ2-1; either TRBD1 or TRBD2 may fit D (5 bases each). Germline V gives CDR1 DFQATT, CDR2 SNEGSKA (reference sequence). V was trimmed by 8 bases and J by 7 bases, leaving 12 bases between them. The CDR3 sequence is 11 residues long. The CDR3 is CSPTEGNEQFF. CDR3 in DNA: TGCAGTCCTACAGAGGGGAATGAGCAGTTCTTC.

In this sample, this clonotype turned up many times. The chain uses TRBV24-1 and TRBJ2-2, with a weak D call TRBD1 (6 bases). Germline lookup yields CDR1 KGHDR and CDR2 SFDVKD. The CDR3 has 15 residues. V was cut by 2 bases and J by 3 bases, with 9 bases left in between. CDR3 sequence reads: CATSDSTGHTGELFF. The CDR3, as DNA: TGTGCCACCAGTGATTCTACAGGGCACACCGGGGAGCTGTTTTTT.

This clonotype was seen ten or more times. The chain is built from TRBV29-1 and TRBJ2-2; D not resolved. The CDR3 has 14 residues. Per the germline V gene, CDR1 is SQVTM and CDR2 is ANQGSEA. The V end lost 1 base, the J end lost 6 bases, and 12 bases lay between the germline ends. The CDR3 region has the DNA TGCAGCGTTGAAGTGATAGGGTATTCCGGGGAGCTGTTTTTT. Translating it yields CSVEVIGYSGELFF.

Many counts were recorded for this clonotype. The chain uses TRBV2 and TRBJ1-4; TRBD1 aligns across 9 bases. The CDR3 spans 14 residues. Germline CDR1 SNHLY, CDR2 FYNNEI. With 3 bases clipped from V and 8 bases from J, the junction kept 4 bases outside the gene matches. The CDR3 region has the DNA TGTGCCAGCAGTGAGAACAGGGGGCCCGAAAAACTGTTTTTT. Encoded protein: CASSENRGPEKLFF.